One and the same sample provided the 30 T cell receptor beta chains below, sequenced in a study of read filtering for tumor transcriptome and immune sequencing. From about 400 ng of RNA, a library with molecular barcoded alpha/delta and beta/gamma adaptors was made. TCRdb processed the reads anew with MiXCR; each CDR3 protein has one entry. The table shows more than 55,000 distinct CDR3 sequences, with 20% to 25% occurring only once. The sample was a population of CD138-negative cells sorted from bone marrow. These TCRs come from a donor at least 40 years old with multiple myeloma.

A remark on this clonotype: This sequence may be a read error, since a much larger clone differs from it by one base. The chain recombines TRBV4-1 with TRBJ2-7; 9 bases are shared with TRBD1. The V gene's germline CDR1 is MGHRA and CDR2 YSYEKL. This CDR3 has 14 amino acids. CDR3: CASRSQGAGYERYF. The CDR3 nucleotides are TGCGCCAGCAGATCACAGGGGGCTGGCTACGAGCGGTACTTC.

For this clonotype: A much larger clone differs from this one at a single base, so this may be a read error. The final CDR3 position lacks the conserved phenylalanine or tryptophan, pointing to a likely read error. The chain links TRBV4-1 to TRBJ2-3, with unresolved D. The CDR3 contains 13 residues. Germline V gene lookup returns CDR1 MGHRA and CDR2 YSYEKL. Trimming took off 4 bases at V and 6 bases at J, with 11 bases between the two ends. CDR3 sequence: CASSRYMGDTQYL. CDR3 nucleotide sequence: TGCGCCAGCAGCCGATATATGGGCGATACGCAGTATCTT.

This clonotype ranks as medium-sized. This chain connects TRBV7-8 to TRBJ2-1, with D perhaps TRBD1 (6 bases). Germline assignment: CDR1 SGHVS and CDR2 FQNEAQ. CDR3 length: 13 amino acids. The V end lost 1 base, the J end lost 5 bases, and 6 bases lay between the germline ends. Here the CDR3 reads CASSLDRDNEQFF. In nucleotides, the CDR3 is TGTGCCAGCAGCTTAGACAGGGACAATGAGCAGTTCTTC.

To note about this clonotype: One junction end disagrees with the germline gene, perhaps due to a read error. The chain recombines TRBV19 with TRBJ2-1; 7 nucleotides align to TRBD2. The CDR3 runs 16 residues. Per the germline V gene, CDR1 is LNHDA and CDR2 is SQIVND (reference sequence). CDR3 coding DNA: TGTGCCAGTAGTATAGATCGGGGGGTAGTTAGGAATGAGCAGCTCTTC. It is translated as CASSIDRGVVRNEQLF.

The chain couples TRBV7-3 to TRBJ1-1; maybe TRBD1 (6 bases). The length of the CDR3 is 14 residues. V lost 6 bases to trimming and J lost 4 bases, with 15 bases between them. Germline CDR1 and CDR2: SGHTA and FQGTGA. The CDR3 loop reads CASRRGAGATEAFF. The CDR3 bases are TGTGCCAGCAGACGTGGGGCAGGGGCCACTGAAGCTTTCTTT.

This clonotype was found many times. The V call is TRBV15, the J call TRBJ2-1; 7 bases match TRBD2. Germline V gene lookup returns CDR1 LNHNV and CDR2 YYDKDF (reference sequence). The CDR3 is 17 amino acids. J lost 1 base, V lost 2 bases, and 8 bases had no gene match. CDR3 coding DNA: TGTGCCACCAGCAGACCTGTCACGGGACTATCCTACAATGAGCAGTTCTTC. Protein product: CATSRPVTGLSYNEQFF.

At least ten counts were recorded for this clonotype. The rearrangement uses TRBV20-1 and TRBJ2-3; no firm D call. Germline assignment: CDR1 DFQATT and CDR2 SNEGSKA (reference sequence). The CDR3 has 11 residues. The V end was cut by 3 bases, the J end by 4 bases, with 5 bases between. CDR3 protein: CSARAADTQYF. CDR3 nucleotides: TGCAGTGCTAGGGCGGCAGATACGCAGTATTTT.

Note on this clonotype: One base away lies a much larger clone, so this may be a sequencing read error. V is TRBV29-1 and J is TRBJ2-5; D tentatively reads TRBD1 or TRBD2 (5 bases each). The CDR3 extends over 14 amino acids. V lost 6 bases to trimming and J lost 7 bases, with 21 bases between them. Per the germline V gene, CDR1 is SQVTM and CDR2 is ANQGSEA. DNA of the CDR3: TGCAGCGTGGCGACCGGGGCTAGCATAGCGACCCAGTACTTC. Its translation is CSVATGASIATQYF.

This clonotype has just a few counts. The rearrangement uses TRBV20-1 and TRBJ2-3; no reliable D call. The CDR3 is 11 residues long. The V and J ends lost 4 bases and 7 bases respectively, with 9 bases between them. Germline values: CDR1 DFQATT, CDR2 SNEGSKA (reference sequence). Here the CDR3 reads CSATPSHTQYF. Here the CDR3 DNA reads TGCAGTGCTACTCCTTCGCATACGCAGTATTTT.

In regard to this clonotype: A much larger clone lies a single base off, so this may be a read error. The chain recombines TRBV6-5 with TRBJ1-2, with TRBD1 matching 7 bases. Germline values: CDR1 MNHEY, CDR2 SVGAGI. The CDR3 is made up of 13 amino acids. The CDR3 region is CASRYEGADGYTF. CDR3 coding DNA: TGTGCCAGCCGTTATGAGGGGGCAGATGGCTACACCTTC.

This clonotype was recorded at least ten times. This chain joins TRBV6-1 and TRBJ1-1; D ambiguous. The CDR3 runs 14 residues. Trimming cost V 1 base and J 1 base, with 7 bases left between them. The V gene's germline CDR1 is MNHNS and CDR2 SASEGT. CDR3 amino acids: CASSEGTTNTEAFF. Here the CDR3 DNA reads TGTGCCAGCAGTGAAGGGACGACGAACACTGAAGCTTTCTTT.

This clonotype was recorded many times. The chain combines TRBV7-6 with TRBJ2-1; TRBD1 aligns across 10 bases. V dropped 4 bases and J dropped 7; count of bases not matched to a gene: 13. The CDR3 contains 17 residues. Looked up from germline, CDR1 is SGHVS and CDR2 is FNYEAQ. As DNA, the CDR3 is TGTGCCAGCAGCTCCCCAGGTCTGGGACAGGGGAGGAATGAGCAGTTCTTC. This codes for CASSSPGLGQGRNEQFF.

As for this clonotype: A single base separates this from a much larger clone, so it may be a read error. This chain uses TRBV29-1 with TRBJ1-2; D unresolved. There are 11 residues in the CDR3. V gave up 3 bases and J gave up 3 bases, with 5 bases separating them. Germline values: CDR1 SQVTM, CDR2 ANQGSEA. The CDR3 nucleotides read TGCAGCGTTGACAAGGACTATGGCTACACCTTC. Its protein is CSVDKDYGYTF.

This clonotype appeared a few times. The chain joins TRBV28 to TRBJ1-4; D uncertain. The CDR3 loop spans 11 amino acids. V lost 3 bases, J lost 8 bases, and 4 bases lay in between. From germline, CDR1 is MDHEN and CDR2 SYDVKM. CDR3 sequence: CASSFREKLFF. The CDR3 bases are TGTGCCAGCAGTTTCCGAGAAAAACTGTTTTTT.

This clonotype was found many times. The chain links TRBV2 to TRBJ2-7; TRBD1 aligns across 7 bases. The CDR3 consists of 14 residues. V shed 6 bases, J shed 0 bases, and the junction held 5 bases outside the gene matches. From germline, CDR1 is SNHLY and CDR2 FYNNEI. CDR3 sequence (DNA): TGTGCCAGCAGACCCGGGACAGCCTCCTACGAGCAGTACTTC. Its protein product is CASRPGTASYEQYF.

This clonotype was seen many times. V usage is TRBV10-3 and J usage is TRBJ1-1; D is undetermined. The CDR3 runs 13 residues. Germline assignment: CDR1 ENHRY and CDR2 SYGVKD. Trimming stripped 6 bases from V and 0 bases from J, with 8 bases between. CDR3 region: CAIRAELNTEAFF. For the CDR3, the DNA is TGTGCCATCAGGGCAGAATTGAACACTGAAGCTTTCTTT.

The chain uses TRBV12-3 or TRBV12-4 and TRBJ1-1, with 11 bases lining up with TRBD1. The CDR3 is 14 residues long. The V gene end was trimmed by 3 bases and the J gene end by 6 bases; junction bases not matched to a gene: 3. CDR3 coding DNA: TGTGCCAGCAGTTTGGGACAGGGGGTGTCTGAAGCTTTCTTT. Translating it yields CASSLGQGVSEAFF.

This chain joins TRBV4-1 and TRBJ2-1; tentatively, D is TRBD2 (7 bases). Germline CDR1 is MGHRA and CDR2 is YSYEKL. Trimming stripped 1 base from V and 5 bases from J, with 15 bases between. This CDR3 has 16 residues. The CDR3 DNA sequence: TGCGCCAGCAGCCAAGGGGCGGGGGCCGCCAACAATGAGCAGTTCTTC. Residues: CASSQGAGAANNEQFF.

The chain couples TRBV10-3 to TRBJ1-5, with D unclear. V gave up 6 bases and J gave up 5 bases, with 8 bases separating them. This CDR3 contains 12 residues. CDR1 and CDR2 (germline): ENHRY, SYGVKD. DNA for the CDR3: TGTGCCATCAGGGTGGGAGATCAGCCCCAGCATTTT. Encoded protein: CAIRVGDQPQHF.

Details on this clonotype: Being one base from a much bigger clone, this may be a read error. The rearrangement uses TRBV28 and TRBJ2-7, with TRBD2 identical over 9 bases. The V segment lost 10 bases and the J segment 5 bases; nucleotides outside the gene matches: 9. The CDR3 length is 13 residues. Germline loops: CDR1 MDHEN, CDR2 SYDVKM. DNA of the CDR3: TGTGCCACCTCTTTAGCGGGAGAGGACGAGCAGTACTTC. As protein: CATSLAGEDEQYF.

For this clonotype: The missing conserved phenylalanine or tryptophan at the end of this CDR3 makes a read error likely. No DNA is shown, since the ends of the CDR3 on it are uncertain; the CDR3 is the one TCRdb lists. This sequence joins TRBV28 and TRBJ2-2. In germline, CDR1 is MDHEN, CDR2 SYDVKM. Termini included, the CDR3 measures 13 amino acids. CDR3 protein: CASSLFPTGEPFS.

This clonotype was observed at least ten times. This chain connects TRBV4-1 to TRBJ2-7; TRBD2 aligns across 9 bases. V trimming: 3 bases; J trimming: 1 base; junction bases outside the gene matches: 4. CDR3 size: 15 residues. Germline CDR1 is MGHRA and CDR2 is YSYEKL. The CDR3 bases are TGCGCCAGCAGCCAGTCAGCGGGGGGTTCCTACGAGCAGTACTTC. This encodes CASSQSAGGSYEQYF.

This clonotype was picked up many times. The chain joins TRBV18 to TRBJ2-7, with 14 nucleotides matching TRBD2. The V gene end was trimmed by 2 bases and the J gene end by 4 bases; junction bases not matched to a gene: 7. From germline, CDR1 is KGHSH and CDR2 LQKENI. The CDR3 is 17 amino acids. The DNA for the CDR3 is TGTGCCAGCTCACCAAGGACTAGCGGGAGGCTATTGTACGAGCAGTACTTC. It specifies CASSPRTSGRLLYEQYF.

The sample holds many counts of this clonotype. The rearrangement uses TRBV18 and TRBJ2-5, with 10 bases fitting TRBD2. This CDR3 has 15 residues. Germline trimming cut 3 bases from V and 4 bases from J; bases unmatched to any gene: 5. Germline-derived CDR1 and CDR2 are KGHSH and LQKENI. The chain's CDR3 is CASSPPSGSSETQYF. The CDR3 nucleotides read TGTGCCAGCTCACCCCCTAGCGGGAGTTCAGAGACCCAGTACTTC. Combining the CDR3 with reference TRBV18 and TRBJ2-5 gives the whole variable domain NAGVMQNPRHLVRRRGQEARLRCSPMKGHSHVYWYRQLPEEGLKFMVYLQKENIIDESGMPKERFSAEFPKEGPSILRIQQVVRGDSAAYFCASSPPSGSSETQYFGPGTRLLVL.

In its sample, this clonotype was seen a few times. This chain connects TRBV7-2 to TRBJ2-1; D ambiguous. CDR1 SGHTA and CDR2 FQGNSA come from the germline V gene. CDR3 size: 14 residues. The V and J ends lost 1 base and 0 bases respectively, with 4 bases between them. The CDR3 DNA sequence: TGTGCCAGCAGCTTAGGTCGCTCCTACAATGAGCAGTTCTTC. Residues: CASSLGRSYNEQFF.

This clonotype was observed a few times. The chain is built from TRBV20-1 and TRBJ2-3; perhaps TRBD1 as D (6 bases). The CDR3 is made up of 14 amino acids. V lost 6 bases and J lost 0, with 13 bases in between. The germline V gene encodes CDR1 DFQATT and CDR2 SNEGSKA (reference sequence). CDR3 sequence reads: CSAPQGASTDTQYF. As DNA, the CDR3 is TGCAGTGCCCCACAGGGCGCTAGCACAGATACGCAGTATTTT.

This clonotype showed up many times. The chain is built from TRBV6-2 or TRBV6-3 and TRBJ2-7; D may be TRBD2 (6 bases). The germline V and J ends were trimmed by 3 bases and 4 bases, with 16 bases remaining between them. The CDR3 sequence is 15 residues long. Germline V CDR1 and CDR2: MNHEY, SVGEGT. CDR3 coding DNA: TGTGCCAGCAGTTATTGGGGGAGGATCACTTACGAGCAGTACTTC. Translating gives CASSYWGRITYEQYF.

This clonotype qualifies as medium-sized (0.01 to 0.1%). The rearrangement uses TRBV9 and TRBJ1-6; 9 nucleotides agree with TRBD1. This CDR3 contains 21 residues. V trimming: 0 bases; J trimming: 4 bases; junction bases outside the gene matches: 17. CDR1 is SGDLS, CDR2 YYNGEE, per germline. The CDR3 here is CASSVVTHASPGTGYNSPLHF. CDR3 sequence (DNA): TGTGCCAGCAGCGTAGTTACGCACGCCTCGCCCGGGACAGGGTATAATTCACCCCTCCACTTT.

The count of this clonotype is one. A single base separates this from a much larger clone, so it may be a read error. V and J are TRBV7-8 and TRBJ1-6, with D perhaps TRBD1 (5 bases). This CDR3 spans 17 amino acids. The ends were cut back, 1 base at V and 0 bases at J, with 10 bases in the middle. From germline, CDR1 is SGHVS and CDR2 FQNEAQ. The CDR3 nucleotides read TGTGCCAGCAGCTTAGGGGGCAGCCGCTCCTATAATTCACCCCTCCACTTT. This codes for CASSLGGSRSYNSPLHF.

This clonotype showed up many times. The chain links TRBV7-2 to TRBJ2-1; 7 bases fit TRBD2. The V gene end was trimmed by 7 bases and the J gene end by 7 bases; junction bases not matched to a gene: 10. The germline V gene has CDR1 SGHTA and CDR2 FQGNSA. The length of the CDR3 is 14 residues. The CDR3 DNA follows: TGTGCCAGCAAGGGGAGGGAGTCCCCTAATGAGCAGTTCTTC. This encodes CASKGRESPNEQFF.